The 15 T cell receptor beta chains below were found in one sample sequenced in a study of cytomegalovirus exposure and HLA in healthy donors. Vbeta (60) and Jbeta (13) primers were used in the PCR. Measured with immunoSEQ multiplex PCR; TCRdb has only the in-frame clones, and not every one. The sample records fewer than 95,000 clones, roughly 70% being singletons. The specimen sequenced was PBMCs. The receptors stem from a man aged 40-55 years in good health and CMV-seronegative.

The chain recombines TRBV2 with TRBJ2-7, with TRBD2 matching over 12 bases. V lost 6 bases and J lost 1; bases outside the gene matches: 4. This CDR3 region has 15 residues. Germline-derived CDR1 and CDR2 are SNHLY and FYNNEI. CDR3 residues: CASRVGTSGSYEQYF. The CDR3 DNA is TGTGCCAGCAGGGTTGGGACTAGCGGGTCCTACGAGCAGTACTTC.

This clone was picked up a small number of times. CDR3 in amino acids: CASSTLAAGWSNQPQHF. In DNA form, the CDR3 reads TGTGCCAGCAGTACACTGGCGGCGGGTTGGAGCAATCAGCCCCAGCATTTT. The chain couples TRBV28 to TRBJ1-5; D is unclear. Germline CDR1 is MDHEN and CDR2 is SYDVKM. V was clipped by 5 bases and J by 1 base, with 18 bases between them. CDR3 size: 17 residues.

The chain has TRBV30 and TRBJ2-3; 10 nucleotides align to TRBD2. CDR3 length equals 16 residues. The ends lost 0 bases at V and 11 bases at J; junction bases unmatched: 14. Looked up from germline, CDR1 is GTSNPN and CDR2 is SVGIG (reference sequence). CDR3 nucleotide sequence: TGTGCCTGGAGTGTAAGGCCTAGCGGGGGACTGTTGCTGCAGTATTTT. Protein sequence: CAWSVRPSGGLLLQYF.

This sequence joins TRBV4-1 and TRBJ1-3; weak D call: TRBD1 (5 bases). V gave up 4 bases and J gave up 4 bases, with 11 bases separating them. The CDR3 extends over 14 amino acids. CDR1 MGHRA and CDR2 YSYEKL come from the germline V gene. CDR3 in DNA: TGCGCCAGCAGCCCCAGGGCTGCGGGAAACACCATATATTTT. Translating it yields CASSPRAAGNTIYF.

The chain combines TRBV9 with TRBJ2-3; D perhaps matches TRBD1 (6 bases). The V end lost 3 bases, the J end lost 5 bases, and 16 bases lay between the germline ends. Per the germline V gene, CDR1 is SGDLS and CDR2 is YYNGEE. This CDR3 has 15 residues. The CDR3 loop reads CASSEPGDPEDTQYF. CDR3 DNA sequence: TGTGCCAGCAGCGAGCCAGGGGACCCCGAAGATACGCAGTATTTT. The full variable domain, in which reference TRBV9 and TRBJ2-3 provide the parts outside the CDR3, is DSGVTQTPKHLITATGQRVTLRCSPRSGDLSVYWYQQSLDQGLQFLIQYYNGEERAKGNILERFSAQQFPDLHSELNLSSLELGDSALYFCASSEPGDPEDTQYFGPGTRLTVL.

A single count supports this clone. The chain's CDR3 is CASSLRPGDKFYEQYF. The CDR3 DNA reads as TGTGCCAGCAGTTTACGCCCTGGGGACAAGTTTTACGAGCAGTACTTC. The rearrangement links TRBV27 to TRBJ2-7; TRBD1 might be the D (6 bases). CDR1 is MNHEY, CDR2 SMNVEV, per germline (reference sequence). The CDR3 has 16 amino acids. Trimming removed 2 bases at V and 4 bases at J, with 18 bases between.

The rearrangement links TRBV5-1 to TRBJ2-5; D is unclear. Germline V gene data show CDR1 as SGHRS and CDR2 as YFSETQ. The CDR3 contains 11 residues. Trimming cost V 5 bases and J 5 bases, with 7 bases left between them. In nucleotides, the CDR3 is TGCGCCAGCAGGACGGAGGAGACCCAGTACTTC. This sequence encodes CASRTEETQYF.

This rearrangement joins TRBV19 to TRBJ1-5; D not resolved. Germline loops: CDR1 LNHDA, CDR2 SQIVND (reference sequence). Trimming took off 3 bases at V and 0 bases at J, with 12 bases between the two ends. The CDR3 runs to 16 residues. In DNA, the CDR3 is TGTGCCAGTAGTATGCCTTCTAGGTATAGCAATCAGCCCCAGCATTTT. It is translated as CASSMPSRYSNQPQHF.

The rearrangement joins TRBV6-5 to TRBJ2-1, with 9 bases that match TRBD2. CDR1 is MNHEY, CDR2 SVGAGI, per germline. The V gene end was trimmed by 4 bases and the J gene end by 0 bases; junction bases not matched to a gene: 4. The CDR3 has 16 residues. The chain's CDR3 is CASSFLAGSSYNEQFF. CDR3 bases: TGTGCCAGCAGTTTTCTAGCGGGGAGCTCCTACAATGAGCAGTTCTTC.

This clone has more than one count but fewer than ten. The V and J genes are TRBV27 and TRBJ1-5, with D possibly matching TRBD1 (5 bases). The ends were cut back, 4 bases at V and 7 bases at J, with 11 bases in the middle. Germline assignment: CDR1 MNHEY and CDR2 SMNVEV (reference sequence). This CDR3 contains 13 residues. Here the CDR3 reads CASSYRGDQPQHF. In DNA, the CDR3 is TGTGCCAGCAGTTATCGGGGGGACCAGCCCCAGCATTTT.

V gene TRBV2 combines with J gene TRBJ1-6, with 8 bases that match TRBD1. V shed 4 bases, J shed 4 bases, and the junction held 3 bases outside the gene matches. Looked up from germline, CDR1 is SNHLY and CDR2 is FYNNEI. CDR3 length: 15 residues. CDR3 protein: CASSGDRSYNSPLHF. The CDR3 bases are TGTGCCAGCAGTGGGGACAGGTCTTATAATTCACCCCTCCACTTT.

This sequence joins TRBV5-1 and TRBJ2-5; no definite D call. Deletions cut 3 bases from V and 2 bases from J, with 11 bases between. This CDR3 has 14 amino acids. CDR1 and CDR2 (germline): SGHRS, YFSETQ. The chain's CDR3 is CASSSGGRQETQYF. The CDR3 DNA is TGCGCCAGCAGCTCCGGTGGCAGGCAAGAGACCCAGTACTTC. The entire variable domain, with the rest obtained from reference TRBV5-1 and TRBJ2-5, is as follows: KAGVTQTPRYLIKTRGQQVTLSCSPISGHRSVSWYQQTPGQGLQFLFEYFSETQRNKGNFPGRFSGRQFSNSRSEMNVSTLELGDSALYLCASSSGGRQETQYFGPGTRLLVL.

This sequence joins TRBV4-1 and TRBJ2-7; 7 nucleotides line up with TRBD1. The CDR3 consists of 14 residues. Germline CDR1 MGHRA, CDR2 YSYEKL. V was pared by 3 bases and J by 5 bases, with 7 bases of the junction left unmatched. CDR3 region: CASSHPPGTDEQYF. The DNA of the CDR3 is TGCGCCAGCAGCCATCCCCCCGGGACAGACGAGCAGTACTTC.

The V and J genes are TRBV9 and TRBJ1-5; a weak D match, TRBD1 (5 bases). The germline CDR1 and CDR2 sequences are SGDLS and YYNGEE. Trimming shortened V by 4 bases and J by 7 bases, and 15 bases separated the two germline ends. CDR3 length: 14 amino acids. CDR3: CASSSGNGGQPQHF. The CDR3 DNA reads as TGTGCCAGCAGCTCCGGAAACGGGGGACAGCCCCAGCATTTT.

V usage is TRBV30 and J usage is TRBJ2-5, with a tentative D call TRBD2 (6 bases). Trimming left V 2 bases short and J 2 bases short, with 9 bases between. The CDR3 runs 13 residues. CDR1 GTSNPN and CDR2 SVGIG come from the germline V gene (reference sequence). CDR3 residues: CAWSRGKQETQYF. DNA of the CDR3: TGTGCCTGGAGTCGGGGGAAACAAGAGACCCAGTACTTC.